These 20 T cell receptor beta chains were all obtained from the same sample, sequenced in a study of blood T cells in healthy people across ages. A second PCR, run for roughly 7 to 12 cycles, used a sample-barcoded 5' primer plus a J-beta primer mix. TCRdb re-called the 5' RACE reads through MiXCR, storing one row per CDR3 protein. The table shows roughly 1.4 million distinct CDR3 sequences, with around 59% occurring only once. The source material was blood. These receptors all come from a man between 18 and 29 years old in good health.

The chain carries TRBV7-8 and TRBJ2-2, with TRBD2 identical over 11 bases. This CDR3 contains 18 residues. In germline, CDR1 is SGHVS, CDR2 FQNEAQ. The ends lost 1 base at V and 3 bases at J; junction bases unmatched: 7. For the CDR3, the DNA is TGTGCCAGCAGCTTAGGCTCCGGGACTAGCGGATACACCGGGGAGCTGTTTTTT. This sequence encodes CASSLGSGTSGYTGELFF.

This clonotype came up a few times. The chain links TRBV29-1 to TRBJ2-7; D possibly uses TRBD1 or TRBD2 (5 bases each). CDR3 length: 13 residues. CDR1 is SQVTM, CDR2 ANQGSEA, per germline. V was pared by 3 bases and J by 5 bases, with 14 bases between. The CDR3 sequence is CSVDSGGSDEQYF. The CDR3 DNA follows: TGCAGCGTTGATAGTGGGGGAAGCGACGAGCAGTACTTC.

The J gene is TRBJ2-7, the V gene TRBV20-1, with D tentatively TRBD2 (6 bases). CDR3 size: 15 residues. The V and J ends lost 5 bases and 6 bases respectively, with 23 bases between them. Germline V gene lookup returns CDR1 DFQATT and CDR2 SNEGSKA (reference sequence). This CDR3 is CSALDPGDSGPEQYF. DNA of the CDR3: TGCAGTGCTCTAGACCCGGGAGACTCCGGCCCCGAGCAGTACTTC.

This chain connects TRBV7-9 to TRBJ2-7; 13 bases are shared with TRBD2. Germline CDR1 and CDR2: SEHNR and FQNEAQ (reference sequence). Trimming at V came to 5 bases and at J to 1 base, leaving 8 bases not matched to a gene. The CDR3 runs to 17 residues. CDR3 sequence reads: CASSPRRTSGGSYEQYF. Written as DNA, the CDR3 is TGTGCCAGCAGCCCCCGCAGGACTAGCGGGGGATCCTACGAGCAGTACTTC.

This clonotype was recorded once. The CDR3, as DNA: TGTGCCAGCAGCCAAGGTACCCTACCGTCCCAGTACTTC. Translating gives CASSQGTLPSQYF. The chain recombines TRBV3-1 with TRBJ2-5; the D is unclear. The CDR3 covers 13 residues. Trimming removed 1 base at V and 9 bases at J, with 12 bases between. Germline V lookup: CDR1 LGHDT, CDR2 YNNKEL (reference sequence).

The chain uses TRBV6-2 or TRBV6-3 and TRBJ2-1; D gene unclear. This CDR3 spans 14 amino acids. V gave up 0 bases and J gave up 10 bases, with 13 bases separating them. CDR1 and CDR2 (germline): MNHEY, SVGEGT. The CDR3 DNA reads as TGTGCCAGCAGTTACTCGATGGGTTCCTACGAGCAGTTCTTC. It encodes CASSYSMGSYEQFF.

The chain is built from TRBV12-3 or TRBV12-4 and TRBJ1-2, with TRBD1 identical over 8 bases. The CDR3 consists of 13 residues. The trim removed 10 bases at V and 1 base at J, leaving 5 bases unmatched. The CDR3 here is CAIEDRVNYGYTF. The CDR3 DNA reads TGTGCCATTGAGGACAGGGTTAACTATGGCTACACCTTC.

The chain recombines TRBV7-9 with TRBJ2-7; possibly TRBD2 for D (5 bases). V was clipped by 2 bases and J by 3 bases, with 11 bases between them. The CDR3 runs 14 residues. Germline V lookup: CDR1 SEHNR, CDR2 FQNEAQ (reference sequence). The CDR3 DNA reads TGTGCCAGCAGCTTACGGGAAAACTACTACGAGCAGTACTTC. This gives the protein CASSLRENYYEQYF.

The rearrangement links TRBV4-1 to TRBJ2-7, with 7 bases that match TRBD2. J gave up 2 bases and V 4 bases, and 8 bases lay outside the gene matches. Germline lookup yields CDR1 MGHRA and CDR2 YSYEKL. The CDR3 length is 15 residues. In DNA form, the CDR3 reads TGCGCCAGCAGCCCTAACCCAAGCGGGACCTACGAGCAGTACTTC. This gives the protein CASSPNPSGTYEQYF.

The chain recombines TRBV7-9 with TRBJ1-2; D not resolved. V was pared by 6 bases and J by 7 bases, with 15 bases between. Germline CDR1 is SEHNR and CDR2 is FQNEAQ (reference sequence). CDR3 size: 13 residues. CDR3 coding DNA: TGTGCCAGCAGTGCGGAAAGGTCTCTTGGCTACACCTTC. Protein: CASSAERSLGYTF.

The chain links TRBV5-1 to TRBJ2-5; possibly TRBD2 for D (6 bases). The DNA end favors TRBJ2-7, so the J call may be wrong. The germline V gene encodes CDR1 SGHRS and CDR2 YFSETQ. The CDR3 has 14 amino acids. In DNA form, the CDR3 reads TGCGCCAGCAGCTTGGCTGGGGAGGAAGGCGAGCAGTACTTC. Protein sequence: CASSLAGEEGEQYF.

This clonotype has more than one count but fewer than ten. The CDR3, as DNA: TGTGCCAGCAGTTACACCTCCGGGACAACATATGGCTACACCTTC. Its translation: CASSYTSGTTYGYTF. The chain recombines TRBV6-5 with TRBJ1-2; weak D call: TRBD1 (6 bases). The germline V gene has CDR1 MNHEY and CDR2 SVGAGI. The CDR3 is made up of 15 amino acids. Between the trimmed V and J ends, which lost 2 bases and 5 bases, there was a span of 15 bases.

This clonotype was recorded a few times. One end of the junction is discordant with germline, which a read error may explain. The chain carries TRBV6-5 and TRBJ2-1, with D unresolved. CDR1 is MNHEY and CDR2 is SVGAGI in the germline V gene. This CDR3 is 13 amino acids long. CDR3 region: CASSDSWGSEQFF. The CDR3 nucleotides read TGTGCCAGCAGTGACTCGTGGGGATCCGAGCAGTTCTTC.

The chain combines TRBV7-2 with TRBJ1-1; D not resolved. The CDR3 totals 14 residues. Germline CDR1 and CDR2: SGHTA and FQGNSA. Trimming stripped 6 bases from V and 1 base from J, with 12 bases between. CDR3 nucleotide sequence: TGTGCCAGCAGTACCGACGGGTCGAACACTGAAGCTTTCTTT. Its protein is CASSTDGSNTEAFF. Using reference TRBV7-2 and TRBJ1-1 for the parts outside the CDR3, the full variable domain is GAGVSQSPSNKVTEKGKDVELRCDPISGHTALYWYRQSLGQGLEFLIYFQGNSAPDKSGLPSDRFSAERTGGSVSTLTIQRTQQEDSAVYLCASSTDGSNTEAFFGQGTRLTVV.

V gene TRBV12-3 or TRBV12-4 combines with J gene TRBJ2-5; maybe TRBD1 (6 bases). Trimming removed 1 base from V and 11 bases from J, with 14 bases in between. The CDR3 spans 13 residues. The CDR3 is CASSLDTGLEQYF. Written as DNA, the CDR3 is TGTGCCAGCAGTTTAGATACAGGGCTGGAGCAGTACTTC.

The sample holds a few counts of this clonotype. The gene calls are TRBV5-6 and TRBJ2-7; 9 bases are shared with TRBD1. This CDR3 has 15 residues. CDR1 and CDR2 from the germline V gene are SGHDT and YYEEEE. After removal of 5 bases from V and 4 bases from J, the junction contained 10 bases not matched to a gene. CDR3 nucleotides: TGTGCCAGCAGAGAACGCGGGACAGGGCAGTACGAGCAGTACTTC. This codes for CASRERGTGQYEQYF.

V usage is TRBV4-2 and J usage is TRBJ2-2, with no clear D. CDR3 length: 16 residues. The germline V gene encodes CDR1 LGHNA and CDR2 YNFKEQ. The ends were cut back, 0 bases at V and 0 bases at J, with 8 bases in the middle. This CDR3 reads CASSQDWTANTGELFF. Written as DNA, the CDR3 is TGTGCCAGCAGCCAAGATTGGACGGCGAACACCGGGGAGCTGTTTTTT.

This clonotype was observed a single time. In DNA form, the CDR3 reads TGTGCCAGCAGCTCAGTTGGCAGGGGACAATACGAGCAGTACTTC. It encodes CASSSVGRGQYEQYF. The chain carries TRBV7-9 and TRBJ2-7; possibly TRBD1 for D (6 bases). Trimming shortened V by 4 bases and J by 4 bases, and 17 bases separated the two germline ends. The CDR3 totals 15 residues. Germline CDR1 is SEHNR and CDR2 is FQNEAQ (reference sequence). Based on the CDR3 plus reference TRBV7-9 and TRBJ2-7, the full variable domain is DTGVSQNPRHKITKRGQNVTFRCDPISEHNRLYWYRQTLGQGPEFLTYFQNEAQLEKSRLLSDRFSAERPKGSFSTLEIQRTEQGDSAMYLCASSSVGRGQYEQYFGPGTRLTVT.

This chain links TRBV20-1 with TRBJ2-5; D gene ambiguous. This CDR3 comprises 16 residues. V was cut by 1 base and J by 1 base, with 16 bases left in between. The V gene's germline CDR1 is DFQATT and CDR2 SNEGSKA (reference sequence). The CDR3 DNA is TGCAGTGCTAGAGCAGATATCCCAGGCCTCCAAGAGACCCAGTACTTC. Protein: CSARADIPGLQETQYF.

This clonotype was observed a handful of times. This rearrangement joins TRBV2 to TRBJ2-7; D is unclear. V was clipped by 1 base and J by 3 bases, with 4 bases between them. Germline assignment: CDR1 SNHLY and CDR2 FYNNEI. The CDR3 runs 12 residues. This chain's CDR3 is CASSEENYEQYF. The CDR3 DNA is TGTGCCAGCAGTGAAGAGAACTACGAGCAGTACTTC.